The 15 T cell receptor beta chains given below trace back to one sample, sequenced in a study of cytomegalovirus exposure and HLA in healthy donors. PCR primers comprised 60 Vbeta and 13 Jbeta primers. The repertoire was sequenced with immunoSEQ multiplex PCR; TCRdb's copy has only in-frame clones and lacks some. This table holds 150,000 to 200,000 clones, around 77% found once. The sequenced sample consisted of PBMCs. These receptors all come from a woman between 45 and 65 years old in good health and CMV-seropositive.

The gene calls are TRBV18 and TRBJ2-1, with D maybe TRBD2 (6 bases). Germline V lookup: CDR1 KGHSH, CDR2 LQKENI. This CDR3 comprises 12 residues. Trimming pared 3 bases from V and 9 bases from J, leaving 9 bases between. The CDR3 is CASSPGGVEQFF. The CDR3 DNA reads TGTGCCAGCTCACCGGGCGGGGTTGAGCAGTTCTTC.

The chain is built from TRBV5-4 and TRBJ1-2; TRBD1 matches 7 bases. The J segment lost 8 bases and the V segment lost 0 bases, leaving 13 bases of the junction unmatched. Germline V gene lookup returns CDR1 SGHNT and CDR2 YYREEE (reference sequence). The CDR3 has 16 amino acids. The CDR3, as DNA: TGTGCCAGCAGCTTGGGGGCACAGGGGAAGGTTGTGGGCTACACCTTC. Protein sequence: CASSLGAQGKVVGYTF.

The rearrangement links TRBV7-2 to TRBJ1-6, with D possibly matching TRBD1 (6 bases). V lost 5 bases, J lost 9 bases, and 11 bases lay in between. CDR1 is SGHTA and CDR2 is FQGNSA in the germline V gene. This CDR3 has 13 residues. The CDR3, as DNA: TGTGCCAGCAGCGATTACAGGGTTTCACCCCTCCACTTT. Translation: CASSDYRVSPLHF. Variable domain in full (rest from reference TRBV7-2 and TRBJ1-6): GAGVSQSPSNKVTEKGKDVELRCDPISGHTALYWYRQSLGQGLEFLIYFQGNSAPDKSGLPSDRFSAERTGGSVSTLTIQRTQQEDSAVYLCASSDYRVSPLHFGNGTRLTVT.

The J gene is TRBJ1-4, the V gene TRBV4-2; 7 bases fit TRBD1. This CDR3 is 15 amino acids long. The V segment lost 2 bases and the J segment 7 bases; nucleotides outside the gene matches: 7. CDR1 and CDR2 from the germline V gene are LGHNA and YNFKEQ. The CDR3 DNA is TGTGCCAGCAGCCAACTCCAGGGGGTTTCTGAAAAACTGTTTTTT. Translation: CASSQLQGVSEKLFF.

This sequence joins TRBV19 and TRBJ2-6; 8 bases line up with TRBD2. The V and J ends lost 6 bases and 0 bases, in that order; junction bases with no gene match: 4. This CDR3 is 16 amino acids long. In germline, CDR1 is LNHDA, CDR2 SQIVND (reference sequence). CDR3 in DNA: TGTGCCAGTAGCGGCGGGAGGAGCTCTGGGGCCAACGTCCTGACTTTC. Amino acids: CASSGGRSSGANVLTF. The whole variable domain, filled in from reference TRBV19 and TRBJ2-6, reads DGGITQSPKYLFRKEGQNVTLSCEQNLNHDAMYWYRQDPGQGLRLIYYSQIVNDFQKGDIAEGYSVSREKKESFPLTVTSAQKNPTAFYLCASSGGRSSGANVLTFGAGSRLTVL.

The sample holds a few counts of this clone. This chain uses TRBV5-8 with TRBJ1-2; perhaps TRBD1 as D (6 bases). The CDR3 extends over 16 amino acids. Germline V CDR1 and CDR2: SGHTS, YDEGEE. V lost 2 bases, J lost 4 bases, and 18 bases lay in between. CDR3 nucleotide sequence: TGTGCCAGCAGCTTATCGACTGGACAGTTTATCTATGGCTACACCTTC. Its translation: CASSLSTGQFIYGYTF. Together with reference TRBV5-8 and TRBJ1-2, the CDR3 gives the full variable domain: EAGVTQSPTHLIKTRGQQATLRCSPISGHTSVYWYQQALGLGLQFLLWYDEGEERNRGNFPPRFSGRQFPNYSSELNVNALELEDSALYLCASSLSTGQFIYGYTFGSGTRLTVV.

V gene TRBV5-4 combines with J gene TRBJ2-7; a possible D gene is TRBD2 (6 bases). V shed 5 bases and J shed 1 base, with 19 bases lying between them. The CDR3 has 16 residues. Germline V lookup: CDR1 SGHNT, CDR2 YYREEE (reference sequence). CDR3 protein: CASSQGGGGKSYEQYF. In nucleotides, the CDR3 is TGTGCCAGCAGTCAAGGAGGTGGGGGGAAGTCCTACGAGCAGTACTTC. Full variable domain (missing parts from reference TRBV5-4 and TRBJ2-7): ETGVTQSPTHLIKTRGQQVTLRCSSQSGHNTVSWYQQALGQGPQFIFQYYREEENGRGNFPPRFSGLQFPNYSSELNVNALELDDSALYLCASSQGGGGKSYEQYFGPGTRLTVT.

This rearrangement joins TRBV6-4 to TRBJ2-2, with 9 bases that match TRBD1. V dropped 6 bases and J dropped 4; count of bases not matched to a gene: 3. The CDR3 loop spans 14 amino acids. Germline CDR1 MRHNA, CDR2 SNTAGT. In DNA, the CDR3 is TGTGCCAGCAGGAGGGGACAGGGCACCGGGGAGCTGTTTTTT. This encodes CASRRGQGTGELFF.

V is TRBV6-1 and J is TRBJ2-7; perhaps TRBD1 as D (7 bases). The CDR3 has 14 residues. V was shortened by 8 bases and J by 1 base, with 15 bases between the two germline ends. Germline CDR1 and CDR2: MNHNS and SASEGT. CDR3 sequence: CASRAGTESYEQYF. CDR3 sequence (DNA): TGTGCCAGCCGGGCGGGGACAGAGTCCTACGAGCAGTACTTC.

This clone was counted a few times. The chain combines TRBV5-6 with TRBJ2-5; the D is unclear. V lost 4 bases and J lost 3, with 10 bases in between. CDR3 length: 13 residues. CDR1 is SGHDT and CDR2 is YYEEEE in the germline V gene. The CDR3: CASSRLEKETQYF. The DNA for the CDR3 is TGTGCCAGCAGCAGACTGGAAAAAGAGACCCAGTACTTC.

This chain connects TRBV4-2 to TRBJ2-1, with TRBD2 identical over 8 bases. CDR3 length equals 16 residues. The V gene end was trimmed by 0 bases and the J gene end by 5 bases; junction bases not matched to a gene: 6. The germline gives CDR1 LGHNA, CDR2 YNFKEQ. This chain's CDR3 is CASSQERAGGNNEQFF. The CDR3 DNA reads as TGTGCCAGCAGCCAAGAGCGCGCGGGGGGCAACAATGAGCAGTTCTTC.

This clone occurred once. The chain combines TRBV28 with TRBJ1-2; TRBD1 agrees at 7 bases. Trimming removed 4 bases from V and 4 bases from J; junction bases left unmatched: 3. The CDR3 runs 13 residues. Germline CDR1 MDHEN, CDR2 SYDVKM. CDR3 protein: CASSWTGSYGYTF. The DNA of the CDR3 is TGTGCCAGCAGTTGGACAGGCAGCTATGGCTACACCTTC.

This chain uses TRBV5-4 with TRBJ1-1; D call uncertain. This CDR3 has 14 residues. V gave up 1 base and J gave up 5 bases, with 12 bases separating them. Germline CDR1 SGHNT, CDR2 YYREEE (reference sequence). The CDR3 nucleotides read TGTGCCAGCAGCTTGATTTTGGGAGGGACTGAAGCTTTCTTT. Translated: CASSLILGGTEAFF.

The chain carries TRBV28 and TRBJ1-2; D gene ambiguous. The CDR3 sequence is 13 residues long. Between the trimmed V and J ends, which lost 6 bases and 2 bases, there was a span of 10 bases. Germline V lookup: CDR1 MDHEN, CDR2 SYDVKM. The chain's CDR3 is CASSQTGNYGYTF. CDR3 nucleotide sequence: TGTGCCAGCAGCCAGACGGGGAACTATGGCTACACCTTC.

This clone was found a few times. J is TRBJ2-7 and V is TRBV7-2; 9 nucleotides match TRBD1. With 2 bases clipped from V and 7 bases from J, the junction kept 6 bases outside the gene matches. This CDR3 contains 14 residues. CDR1 and CDR2 (germline): SGHTA, FQGNSA. CDR3 nucleotide sequence: TGTGCCAGCAGCTTACTACGGACAGGGGAGGAGCAGTACTTC. This translates into CASSLLRTGEEQYF.